This T cell receptor (beta chain) appears in the sequencing data of a study of shared T cell receptors in the human thymus. TCRdb's table, derived via immunoSEQ multiplex PCR, lists solely in-frame clones and lacks some. The repertoire holds roughly 410,000 clones, with 95% as singletons. Sequenced sample: thymocytes. This sequence was found in a human donor.

CDR3 in amino acids: CASSNLGLAGVRTYEQYF. The CDR3 region has the DNA TGTGCCAGCAGTAACTTGGGACTAGCGGGAGTCAGGACCTACGAGCAGTACTTC. The chain links TRBV28 to TRBJ2-7, with 14 bases identical to TRBD2. Germline trimming cut 5 bases from V and 2 bases from J; bases unmatched to any gene: 11. The CDR3 is made up of 18 amino acids. The germline CDR1 and CDR2 sequences are MDHEN and SYDVKM.